The 18 T cell receptor beta chains below were found in one sample sequenced in a study of T cell changes during pregnancy in multiple sclerosis. Generated by immunoSEQ multiplex PCR, the TCRdb table keeps only in-frame clones and is missing some. The sample shows about 61,000 clones, about 93% of them seen only once. The sample was CD8+ T cells from peripheral blood mononuclear cells, taken in the third trimester of pregnancy. These receptors came from a female donor with multiple sclerosis, enrolled in a pregnancy study.

In this sample, this clone turned up many times. The chain employs TRBV6-1 and TRBJ1-3; 7 nucleotides match TRBD1. CDR1 MNHNS and CDR2 SASEGT come from the germline V gene. Unmatched junction bases numbered 5, after V lost 3 bases and J lost 0 bases. The CDR3 has 16 amino acids. In DNA, the CDR3 is TGTGCCAGCAGTGATCAGGGGGACCTCTCTGGAAACACCATATATTTT. Protein product: CASSDQGDLSGNTIYF.

For the CDR3, the DNA is TGCAGCGTCGCGGGACTAGCGGGAGAGGAGACCCAGTACTTC. Its translation is CSVAGLAGEETQYF. The V call is TRBV29-1, the J call TRBJ2-5; 14 nucleotides line up with TRBD2. There are 14 residues in the CDR3. The V segment lost 6 bases and the J segment 5 bases; nucleotides outside the gene matches: 5. Germline V gene lookup returns CDR1 SQVTM and CDR2 ANQGSEA.

The genes are TRBV27 and TRBJ1-1, with a weak D call TRBD1 (6 bases). From germline, CDR1 is MNHEY and CDR2 SMNVEV (reference sequence). V was trimmed by 5 bases and J by 4 bases, leaving 17 bases between them. There are 15 residues in the CDR3. In DNA form, the CDR3 reads TGTGCCAGCAGTCCTCAGACAGGCGCAAGCACTGAAGCTTTCTTT. Translation gives CASSPQTGASTEAFF.

This rearrangement joins TRBV15 to TRBJ2-2; TRBD2 agrees at 7 bases. V lost 3 bases and J lost 1; bases outside the gene matches: 5. Germline V lookup: CDR1 LNHNV, CDR2 YYDKDF (reference sequence). The CDR3 contains 16 residues. The CDR3 reads CATSSGSGLNTGELFF. Written as DNA, the CDR3 is TGTGCCACCAGCAGCGGTAGCGGGCTGAACACCGGGGAGCTGTTTTTT.

This sequence joins TRBV11-3 and TRBJ2-1, with a weak D call TRBD2 (5 bases). This CDR3 is built from 16 residues. Trimming removed 4 bases at V and 0 bases at J, with 13 bases between. Germline V CDR1 and CDR2: SGHNT, YENEEA. CDR3 residues: CASSSKDFSSYNEQFF. Written as DNA, the CDR3 is TGTGCCAGCAGCTCAAAGGACTTCAGCTCCTACAATGAGCAGTTCTTC.

Turning to this clone: A junction boundary mismatches the germline segment, possibly from a read error. The V call is TRBV10-3, the J call TRBJ2-2, with 10 bases lining up with TRBD1. Germline CDR1 and CDR2: ENHRY and SYGVKD. The CDR3 is 14 amino acids. CDR3 protein: CAITEGQGNGELFF. For the CDR3, the DNA is TGTGCCATCACTGAGGGACAGGGGAACGGGGAGCTGTTTTTT.

The V and J genes are TRBV5-6 and TRBJ2-7, with 8 bases fitting TRBD2. CDR1 SGHDT and CDR2 YYEEEE come from the germline V gene. Trimming removed 5 bases from V and 3 bases from J; junction bases left unmatched: 10. This CDR3 region has 15 residues. The CDR3 bases are TGTGCCAGCAGACGTACTAGCGGAGCAGACTACGAGCAGTACTTC. Translated, it gives CASRRTSGADYEQYF. Full variable domain (missing parts from reference TRBV5-6 and TRBJ2-7): DAGVTQSPTHLIKTRGQQVTLRCSPKSGHDTVSWYQQALGQGPQFIFQYYEEEERQRGNFPDRFSGHQFPNYSSELNVNALLLGDSALYLCASRRTSGADYEQYFGPGTRLTVT.

The rearrangement joins TRBV27 to TRBJ1-5, with a tentative D call TRBD1 (6 bases). The CDR3 is 16 amino acids. V gave up 0 bases and J gave up 1 base, with 10 bases separating them. CDR1 and CDR2 (germline): MNHEY, SMNVEV (reference sequence). The CDR3 nucleotides read TGTGCCAGCAGTTTATCGGGACATATAAGCAATCAGCCCCAGCATTTT. Residues: CASSLSGHISNQPQHF.

This sequence joins TRBV11-2 and TRBJ2-1, with 10 bases aligning to TRBD2. Germline V gene lookup returns CDR1 SGHAT and CDR2 FQNNGV. J was trimmed by 5 bases and V by 2 bases; bases with no gene match: 0. The CDR3 contains 14 residues. Here the CDR3 DNA reads TGTGCCAGCAGCTTACTAGCGGGAGACAATGAGCAGTTCTTC. It is translated as CASSLLAGDNEQFF.

This chain links TRBV15 with TRBJ2-1; 10 bases map to TRBD2. V lost 0 bases, J lost 5 bases, and 4 bases stayed unmatched. The CDR3 covers 16 residues. Germline V gene data show CDR1 as LNHNV and CDR2 as YYDKDF (reference sequence). CDR3 protein: CATSREGTSEDNEQFF. CDR3 DNA sequence: TGTGCCACCAGCAGAGAAGGGACTAGCGAAGACAATGAGCAGTTCTTC.

The chain combines TRBV5-1 with TRBJ2-7, with TRBD1 matching over 10 bases. The CDR3 sequence is 15 residues long. Germline lookup yields CDR1 SGHRS and CDR2 YFSETQ. The V and J ends lost 7 bases and 4 bases, in that order; junction bases with no gene match: 11. The CDR3 spells CASAVPGTGEYEQYF. The CDR3 region has the DNA TGCGCCAGCGCTGTCCCCGGGACAGGGGAATACGAGCAGTACTTC. Looking up the rest from reference TRBV5-1 and TRBJ2-7 gives the full variable domain: KAGVTQTPRYLIKTRGQQVTLSCSPISGHRSVSWYQQTPGQGLQFLFEYFSETQRNKGNFPGRFSGRQFSNSRSEMNVSTLELGDSALYLCASAVPGTGEYEQYFGPGTRLTVT.

This chain uses TRBV6-1 with TRBJ2-2; D gene unclear. This CDR3 region has 12 residues. Germline CDR1 MNHNS, CDR2 SASEGT. V was cut by 8 bases and J by 7 bases, with 11 bases left in between. CDR3 in DNA: TGTGCCAGCCTCCGGGTCGACGGGGAGCTGTTTTTT. Amino acids: CASLRVDGELFF.

The chain uses TRBV28 and TRBJ1-4; D possibly corresponds to TRBD1 (5 bases). The CDR3 consists of 14 residues. Deletions cut 2 bases from V and 7 bases from J, with 11 bases between. The V gene's germline CDR1 is MDHEN and CDR2 SYDVKM. This CDR3 is CASSLGGKSEKLFF. For the CDR3, the DNA is TGTGCCAGCAGTTTAGGGGGGAAAAGTGAAAAACTGTTTTTT.

V usage is TRBV27 and J usage is TRBJ2-2; possible D gene TRBD1, 5 bases. The CDR3 is made up of 15 amino acids. The V and J ends lost 5 bases and 2 bases respectively, with 12 bases between them. Germline CDR1 reads MNHEY; CDR2 reads SMNVEV (reference sequence). CDR3 in amino acids: CASSGGQGNTGELFF. DNA for the CDR3: TGTGCCAGCAGTGGCGGTCAGGGAAACACCGGGGAGCTGTTTTTT.

The chain carries TRBV15 and TRBJ2-2, with D unclear. The CDR3 runs 18 residues. Per the germline V gene, CDR1 is LNHNV and CDR2 is YYDKDF (reference sequence). With 1 base removed from V and 7 bases from J, the gap between germline ends came to 22 bases. The DNA of the CDR3 is TGTGCCACCAGCAGAGTTGGCATTGGGCAGCCCGAAGGCGGGGAGCTGTTTTTT. Encoded protein: CATSRVGIGQPEGGELFF.

The rearrangement links TRBV7-6 to TRBJ1-2; D is undetermined. The CDR3 covers 15 residues. Germline V lookup: CDR1 SGHVS, CDR2 FNYEAQ. Trimming took off 5 bases at V and 4 bases at J, with 17 bases between the two ends. The CDR3 reads CASSARPGELYGYTF. The DNA of the CDR3 is TGTGCCAGCAGCGCCCGTCCCGGGGAGCTCTATGGCTACACCTTC.

V usage is TRBV10-3 and J usage is TRBJ2-1, with 11 bases aligning to TRBD2. The CDR3 runs 14 residues. Germline V gene lookup returns CDR1 ENHRY and CDR2 SYGVKD. Unmatched junction bases numbered 4, after V lost 8 bases and J lost 4 bases. CDR3 coding DNA: TGTGCCATCCGCGGACTAGCGGGTTACAATGAGCAGTTCTTC. The encoded protein is CAIRGLAGYNEQFF.

The CDR3 region is CASSLVGGWRTGELFF. CDR3 bases: TGTGCCAGCAGCTTAGTAGGGGGCTGGAGGACCGGGGAGCTGTTTTTT. The chain employs TRBV7-9 and TRBJ2-2; 7 bases line up with TRBD1. The CDR3 is made up of 16 amino acids. Unmatched junction bases numbered 7, after V lost 1 base and J lost 5 bases. Looked up from germline, CDR1 is SEHNR and CDR2 is FQNEAQ (reference sequence). Drawing the rest from reference TRBV7-9 and TRBJ2-2, the complete variable domain is DTGVSQNPRHKITKRGQNVTFRCDPISEHNRLYWYRQTLGQGPEFLTYFQNEAQLEKSRLLSDRFSAERPKGSFSTLEIQRTEQGDSAMYLCASSLVGGWRTGELFFGEGSRLTVL.